The clone carrying this T cell receptor (beta chain) turned up a few times. What it binds is not known. Hyperthyroidism was newly diagnosed in patients aged 18 to 65 (duration under 2 months). The diagnostic basis comprised clinical symptoms, serum thyroxine and TRAb, thyroid ultrasound and orbital computed tomography. From roughly 9.2 ml of fresh peripheral blood, PBMCs were isolated. This entry is derived from a study of T cells in Graves' hyperthyroidism and ophthalmopathy. The study's findings and limits: Most clonotypes expanded in thyroid above 0.001 were likewise present in blood.

Template material for amplifying TCR beta CDR3 regions consisted of RNA transcripts. Using the HTBI primer set, a first-round RT-PCR was run on the TCR CDR3. TCRdb reprocessed the multiplex PCR reads with MiXCR, giving one entry per CDR3 protein. This table holds roughly 200,000 distinct CDR3 sequences, 17% found once. The specimen was blood. The TCR was taken from a woman in her fifties or sixties with Graves' hyperthyroidism.

The DNA for the CDR3 is TGTGCCAGCGGAGGGACCTCCTACGAGCAGTACTTC. This encodes CASGGTSYEQYF. The chain uses TRBV2 and TRBJ2-7; the D gene is possibly TRBD2 (6 bases). CDR1 SNHLY and CDR2 FYNNEI come from the germline V gene. V lost 8 bases and J 0 bases, leaving 8 bases between the germline ends. The CDR3 totals 12 residues.